This T cell receptor beta chain was obtained from a study of CD8 T cells in Susac syndrome. Study-level findings and limits: TCR sequencing and HLA analysis covered a relatively small number of individuals.

This clonotype was seen a few times. Its antigen is not identified. RNA was extracted with the RNeasy kit, and a quantity of about 0.45 to 1 ug was reverse transcribed using random hexamers. Across 54 Vbeta and 13 Jbeta, immunoSEQ multiplex PCR amplified TCR beta CDR3. MiXCR was run by TCRdb on the immunoSEQ multiplex PCR reads, yielding one entry per CDR3 protein. The sample includes 150,000 to 200,000 distinct CDR3 sequences, approximately 94% seen only once; the top ten take roughly 0.098%. Sequences were obtained from CD4+ T cells from PBMCs. This receptor was identified in a human donor with multiple sclerosis.

The CDR3 spells CASSVQGKGGTEAFF. The CDR3 nucleotides are TGTGCCAGCAGTGTACAGGGGAAAGGTGGCACTGAAGCTTTCTTT. This sequence joins TRBV25-1 and TRBJ1-1, with 7 bases that match TRBD1. With 4 bases clipped from V and 4 bases from J, the junction kept 9 bases outside the gene matches. The CDR3 covers 15 residues. CDR1 is MGHDK and CDR2 is SYGVNS in the germline V gene.